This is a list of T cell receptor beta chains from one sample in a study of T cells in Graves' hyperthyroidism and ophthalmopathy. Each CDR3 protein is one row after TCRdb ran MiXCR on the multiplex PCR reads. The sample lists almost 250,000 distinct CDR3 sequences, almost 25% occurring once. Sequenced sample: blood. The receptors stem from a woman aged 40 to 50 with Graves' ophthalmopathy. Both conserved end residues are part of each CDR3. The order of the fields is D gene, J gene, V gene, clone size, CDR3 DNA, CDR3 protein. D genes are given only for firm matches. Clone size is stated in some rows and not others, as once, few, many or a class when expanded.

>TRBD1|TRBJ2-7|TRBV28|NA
TGTGCCAGCAGCGGCTCCCCGGGACAGGGGTATATGTACGAGCAGTACTTC
CASSGSPGQGYMYEQYF
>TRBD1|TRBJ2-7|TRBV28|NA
TGTGCCAGCAGTCCGCCGGACAGGGGCGGTGAGCAGTACTTC
CASSPPDRGGEQYF
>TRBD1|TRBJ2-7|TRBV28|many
TGTGCCAGCATTAGACAGGGCATGCAGTACTTC
CASIRQGMQYF
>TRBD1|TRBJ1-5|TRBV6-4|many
TGTGCCAGCAGTGTTTCGACTTCCAGGGGGCTCAGCAATCAGCCCCAGCATTTT
CASSVSTSRGLSNQPQHF
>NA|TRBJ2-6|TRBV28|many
TGTGCCAGCAGTTTCCATCTAGGGGTTGGGGCCAACGTCCTGACTTTC
CASSFHLGVGANVLTF
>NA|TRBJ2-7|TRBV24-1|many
TGTGCCACCACGGCGAGGCCTTGGGGTGAGCAGTACTTC
CATTARPWGEQYF
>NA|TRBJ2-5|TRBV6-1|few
TGTGCCAGCAGTGAAGCGCCCGGGGCGCGGGAGACCCAGTACTTC
CASSEAPGARETQYF
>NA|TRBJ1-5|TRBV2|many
TGTGCCAGCAGGGAGGGGTTAGGAGGCAATCAGCCCCAGCATTTT
CASREGLGGNQPQHF
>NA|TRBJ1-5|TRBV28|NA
TGTGCCAGCAGTCCCCCCTCGGGGGGTCAGCCCCAGCATTTT
CASSPPSGGQPQHF
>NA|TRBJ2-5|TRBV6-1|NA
TGTGCCAGCAGTGTCCGGACCCCCCGGTTGGGGACCCAGTACTTC
CASSVRTPRLGTQYF
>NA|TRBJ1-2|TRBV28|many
TGTGCCAGCAGTTCCCCGGGGTATGGCTACACCTTC
CASSSPGYGYTF
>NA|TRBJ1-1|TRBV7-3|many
TGTGCCAGCAGCTTACACAAGAACACTGAAGCTTTCTTT
CASSLHKNTEAFF
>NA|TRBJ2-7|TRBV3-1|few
TGTGCCAGCAGCCGGGATCTCTCCGGGGAGCAGTACTTC
CASSRDLSGEQYF
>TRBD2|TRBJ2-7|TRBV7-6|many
TGTGCCAGCAGCTCCTCTAGCGGGGGGTACGAGCAGTACTTC
CASSSSSGGYEQYF
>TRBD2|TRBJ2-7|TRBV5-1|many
TGCGCCAGCAGCTTGGGTAGCGGGACCTACGAGCAGTACTTC
CASSLGSGTYEQYF
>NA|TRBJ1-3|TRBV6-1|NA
TGTGCCAGCAATGGAACGCAGGGATTAATCGCTGGAAACACCATATATTTT
CASNGTQGLIAGNTIYF
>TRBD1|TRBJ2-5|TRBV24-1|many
TGTGCCACCAGTGAAAGGGGACAGGGAAGAGAGACCCAGTACTTC
CATSERGQGRETQYF
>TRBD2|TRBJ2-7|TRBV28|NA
TGTGCCAGCAGTACCTCACTAGCGGACAGCTACGAGCAGTACTTC
CASSTSLADSYEQYF
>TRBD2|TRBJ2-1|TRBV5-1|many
TGCGCCAGCAGCTCCCTAGCGGGAGCTGGCTATGAGCAGTTCTTC
CASSSLAGAGYEQFF
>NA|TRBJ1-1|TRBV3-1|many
TGTGCCAGCAGCCAAAACAGAGAGAACACTGAAGCTTTCTTT
CASSQNRENTEAFF
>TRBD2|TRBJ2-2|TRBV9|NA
TGTGCCAGCAGCGCGGTGGGACTAGCGGAAACCGGGGAGCTGTTTTTT
CASSAVGLAETGELFF
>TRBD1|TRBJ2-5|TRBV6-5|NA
TGTGCCAGCAGTTACTCGGACAGGGTGACGCAGGAGACCCAGTACTTC
CASSYSDRVTQETQYF
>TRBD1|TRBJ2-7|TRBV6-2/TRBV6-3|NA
TGTGCCAGCAGAACATCGGGACAGGGGTCTCCTTTCTCCTACGAGCAGTACTTC
CASRTSGQGSPFSYEQYF
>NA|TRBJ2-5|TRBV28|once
TGTGCCAGCAGCTTGGTACAGTTATCGGGGGAGACCCAGTACTTC
CASSLVQLSGETQYF
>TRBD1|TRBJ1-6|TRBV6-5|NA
TGTGCCAGCAGTTGGGACAGGGGTACAGATAATTCACCCCTCCACTTT
CASSWDRGTDNSPLHF
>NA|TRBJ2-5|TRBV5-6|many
TGTGCCAGCAGCCATTTCCGGACGGCTTGGGGCCAAGAGACCCAGTACTTC
CASSHFRTAWGQETQYF
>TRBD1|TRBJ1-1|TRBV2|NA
TGTGCCAGCAGTGACGTACAGGGGGCGCGGGGTGAAGCTTTCTTT
CASSDVQGARGEAFF
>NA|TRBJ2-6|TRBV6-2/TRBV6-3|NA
TGTGCCAGCAGCGGGGCCCACTCTGGGGCCAACGTCCTGACTTTC
CASSGAHSGANVLTF